This T cell receptor (beta chain) was identified in a study of cytomegalovirus exposure and HLA in healthy donors. Details on this clone: As yet, its antigen is unknown.

Whole-study results and caveats: In the 120 or so validation repertoires, roughly 94% of cluster scores exceeded 0, per a later analysis. The majority of TCR sequences were rare, yet some public TCRs appeared in many donors. The authors enumerated some 170 TCR beta chains as linked to cytomegalovirus.

Separate from the 666-subject first cohort was the approximately 130-subject validation cohort, to which the donors belonged. CDR1 and CDR2 (germline): SEHNR, FQNEAQ (reference sequence). The V and J ends lost 5 bases and 0 bases respectively, with 7 bases between them. This CDR3 has 13 amino acids. Repertoires were generated with immunoSEQ multiplex PCR, while TCRdb's copy carries only in-frame clones and drops some. The table has around 300,000 clones, about 86% seen once. What was sequenced was PBMCs. The chain has TRBV7-9 and TRBJ1-1; unclear D gene. The sequence came from a young woman in good health and CMV-seronegative. DNA for the CDR3: TGTGCCAGCAGCCATGACATGAACACTGAAGCTTTCTTT. Residues: CASSHDMNTEAFF.